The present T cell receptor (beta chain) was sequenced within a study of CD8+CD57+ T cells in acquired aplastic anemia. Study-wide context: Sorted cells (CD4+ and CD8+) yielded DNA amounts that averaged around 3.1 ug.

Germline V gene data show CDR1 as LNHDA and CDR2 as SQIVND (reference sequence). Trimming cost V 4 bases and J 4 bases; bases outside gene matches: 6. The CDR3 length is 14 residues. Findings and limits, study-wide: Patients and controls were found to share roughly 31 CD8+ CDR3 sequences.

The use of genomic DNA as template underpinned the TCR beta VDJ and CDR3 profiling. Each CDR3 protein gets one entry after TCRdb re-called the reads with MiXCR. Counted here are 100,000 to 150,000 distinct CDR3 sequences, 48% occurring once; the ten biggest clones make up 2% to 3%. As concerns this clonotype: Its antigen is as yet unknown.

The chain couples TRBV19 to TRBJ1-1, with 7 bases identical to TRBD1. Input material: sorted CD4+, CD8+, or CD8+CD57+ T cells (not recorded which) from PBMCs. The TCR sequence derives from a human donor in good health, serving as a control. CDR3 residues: CASSTGGRTTEAFF. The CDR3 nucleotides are TGTGCCAGTAGTACAGGGGGTAGGACCACTGAAGCTTTCTTT.